The entry below describes one T cell receptor (beta chain). This specimen belongs to a study of blood T cell repertoires in COVID-19. Across the study: The cDNA or gDNA used as material had been derived from T cells, B-cell-depleted T cells, or PBMCs.

From germline, CDR1 is SGHRS and CDR2 YFSETQ. The CDR3 spans 13 residues. With 2 bases removed from V and 2 bases from J, the gap between germline ends came to 7 bases. The table came from immunoSEQ multiplex PCR; TCRdb's copy has only in-frame clones and leaves some out. This repertoire shows 300,000 to 400,000 clones, roughly 90% found once; its top ten account for approximately 9.3%. The specimen sequenced was peripheral blood. This rearrangement joins TRBV5-1 to TRBJ1-1; D uncertain. The receptor's source is a man in his thirties or forties with COVID-19, enrolled during active disease. The CDR3 DNA reads TGCGCCAGCAGCTTACAGCCTAACACTGAAGCTTTCTTT. It is translated as CASSLQPNTEAFF.